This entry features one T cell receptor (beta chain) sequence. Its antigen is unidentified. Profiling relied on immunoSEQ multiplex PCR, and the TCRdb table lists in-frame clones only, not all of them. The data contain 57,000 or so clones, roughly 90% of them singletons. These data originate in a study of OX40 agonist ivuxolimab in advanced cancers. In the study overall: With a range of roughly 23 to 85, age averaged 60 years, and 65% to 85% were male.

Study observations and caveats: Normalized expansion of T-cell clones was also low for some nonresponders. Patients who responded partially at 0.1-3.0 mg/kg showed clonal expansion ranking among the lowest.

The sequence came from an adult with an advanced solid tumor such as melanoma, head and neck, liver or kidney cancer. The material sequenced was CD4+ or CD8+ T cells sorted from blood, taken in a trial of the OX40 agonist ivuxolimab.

The CDR3 loop is CAAADRENQPQHF. The CDR3 coding sequence is TGTGCCGCGGCCGACAGGGAAAATCAGCCCCAGCATTTT. The V call is TRBV10-3, the J call TRBJ1-5, with TRBD1 matching 7 bases. CDR3 length: 13 residues. Germline CDR1 ENHRY, CDR2 SYGVKD. V lost 11 bases, J lost 4 bases, and 8 bases stayed unmatched.